This TCR beta chain was retrieved from a study of spatial heterogeneity in lung cancer. About the study: Alpha-chain detections were consistently fewer than beta-chain detections among the sequences.

Stated time point: sample taken at primary tumor resection. Unsorted whole RNA samples from tumor, nontumor lung or frozen PBMC were sequenced. Study-wide results and limits: Blood showed ubiquitous tumor TCRs more often at resection than at routine follow-up.

TCRdb recomputed calls from the 5' RACE reads with MiXCR, one row per CDR3 protein. The profile shows 50,000 to 65,000 distinct CDR3 sequences, around 6.7% of them singletons. Many counts were recorded for this clonotype. Antigen: not known. V trimming: 1 base; J trimming: 5 bases; junction bases outside the gene matches: 7. The germline V gene has CDR1 SGHAT and CDR2 FQDESV (reference sequence). CDR3 length equals 15 residues. The gene calls are TRBV11-1 and TRBJ2-5, with 7 bases aligning to TRBD1. This material consisted of PBMCs, taken at surgery. The TCR was taken from a female donor with early-stage non-small cell lung cancer. CDR3 protein: CASSLGGQAEETQYF. CDR3 nucleotides: TGTGCCAGCAGCTTAGGAGGACAGGCAGAGGAGACCCAGTACTTC.